These T cell receptor beta chains were read from a single sample in a study of blood T cell repertoires in COVID-19. Measured with immunoSEQ multiplex PCR; TCRdb has only the in-frame clones, and not every one. In the table there are about 150,000 clones, about 83% of which are singletons. Source material: peripheral blood. The receptors originated from a woman older than 75 with acute or convalescent COVID-19. CDR3s include the opening cysteine and the closing phenylalanine or tryptophan. The D gene is left open where the match is weak. Expanded clones get a size class; other rows say once, few or many, or leave the size out.

TRBV9	-	TRBJ1-4	TRBD1	14	CASSVAGGSEKLFF	TGTGCCAGCAGCGTAGCAGGGGGCTCTGAAAAACTGTTTTTT
TRBV5-1	-	TRBJ2-3	TRBD2	17	CASSLRASGGATDTQYF	TGCGCCAGCAGCCTCAGGGCTAGCGGGGGGGCCACAGATACGCAGTATTTT
TRBV27	-	TRBJ2-2	-	15	CASSFRPGYTGELFF	TGTGCCAGCAGTTTCCGGCCAGGGTACACCGGGGAGCTGTTTTTT
TRBV6-6	-	TRBJ1-2	TRBD1	12	CASRSDRDGYTF	TGTGCCAGCAGGTCAGACAGGGATGGCTACACCTTC
TRBV19	-	TRBJ2-3	-	14	CASSRFTSTDTQYF	TGTGCCAGTAGTAGATTTACTAGCACAGATACGCAGTATTTT
TRBV30	-	TRBJ1-1	-	14	CAWSAYLGDTEAFF	TGTGCCTGGAGTGCGTACCTCGGGGACACTGAAGCTTTCTTT
TRBV20-1	-	TRBJ1-3	-	11	CSANTGNTIYF	TGCAGTGCCAACACTGGAAACACCATATATTTT
TRBV5-8	-	TRBJ1-2	-	15	CASSLGRGGRDGYTF	TGTGCCAGCAGCTTGGGCCGAGGAGGGCGCGATGGCTACACCTTC
TRBV7-3	-	TRBJ2-3	TRBD2	14	CASSKAGVTDTQYF	TGTGCCAGCAGCAAAGCGGGGGTCACAGATACGCAGTATTTT
TRBV30	-	TRBJ2-4	TRBD2	13	CAWNSGTKGIQYF	TGTGCCTGGAACTCCGGGACTAAAGGCATTCAGTACTTC
TRBV6-6	-	TRBJ2-5	TRBD2	16	CASSSLAGGEGETQYF	TGTGCCAGCAGTTCTCTAGCGGGAGGGGAGGGGGAGACCCAGTACTTC
TRBV7-6	-	TRBJ2-7	-	13	CASSRDLQAEQYF	TGTGCCAGCAGCCGGGACTTACAAGCCGAGCAGTACTTC
TRBV19	once	TRBJ2-7	-	15	CASSKSMDTSYEQYF	TGTGCCAGTAGTAAGTCCATGGACACTTCCTACGAGCAGTACTTC
TRBV3-1/TRBV3-2	few	TRBJ2-2	-	19	CASSPAVNKGWGNTGELFF	TGTGCCAGCAGTCCTGCGGTGAATAAGGGGTGGGGCAACACCGGGGAGCTGTTTTTT
TRBV19	-	TRBJ1-5	TRBD1	13	CASSDRGNQPQHF	TGTGCCAGTAGTGACAGGGGGAATCAGCCCCAGCATTTT
TRBV30	-	TRBJ2-7	TRBD1	13	CAWSETGYYEQYF	TGTGCCTGGAGTGAGACAGGGTACTACGAGCAGTACTTC
TRBV11-2	many	TRBJ2-5	TRBD2	16	CASSSGLAGAGETQYF	TGTGCCAGCAGCTCGGGACTAGCGGGAGCGGGAGAGACCCAGTACTTC
TRBV5-1	once	TRBJ1-1	-	16	CASSLDEGGVNTEAFF	TGCGCCAGCAGCTTGGATGAGGGAGGGGTGAACACTGAAGCTTTCTTT
TRBV27	-	TRBJ1-5	-	15	CASDPIGGLNQPQHF	TGTGCCAGCGACCCCATCGGGGGGCTGAATCAGCCCCAGCATTTT
TRBV19	-	TRBJ2-4	TRBD1	13	CASSGQGKNIQYF	TGTGCCAGTAGTGGACAGGGGAAAAACATTCAGTACTTC
TRBV6-5	-	TRBJ2-5	-	13	CASSRGQWETQYF	TGTGCCAGCAGCCGCGGACAGTGGGAGACCCAGTACTTC
TRBV19	-	TRBJ1-4	-	13	CASSTQGQGKLFF	TGTGCCAGTAGTACCCAGGGTCAGGGAAAACTGTTTTTT
TRBV28	-	TRBJ2-3	TRBD1	16	CASSPPPGQGRGTQYF	TGTGCCAGCAGTCCCCCCCCGGGACAGGGTCGGGGTACGCAGTATTTT
TRBV27	once	TRBJ2-2	TRBD2	16	CASSSHGVAGAGELFF	TGTGCCAGCAGTTCCCATGGAGTAGCGGGAGCCGGGGAGCTGTTTTTT
TRBV5-6	-	TRBJ1-2	-	19	CASSFLGAVAMGLNYGYTF	TGTGCCAGCAGCTTTCTGGGGGCGGTAGCGATGGGCCTTAACTATGGCTACACCTTC
TRBV2	-	TRBJ2-4	-	16	CASSETVRNRQNIQYF	TGTGCCAGCAGTGAAACGGTCCGGAACAGGCAGAACATTCAGTACTTC
TRBV27	-	TRBJ2-1	TRBD2	16	CASSLERGRSYNEQFF	TGTGCCAGCAGTCTAGAGCGGGGGCGCTCCTACAATGAGCAGTTCTTC
TRBV5-5	-	TRBJ1-2	-	14	CASSPTTDNYGYTF	TGTGCCAGCAGCCCGACAACTGATAACTATGGCTACACCTTC
TRBV5-4	-	TRBJ2-7	TRBD1	14	CASSSGQGRYEQYF	TGTGCCAGCAGCTCGGGACAGGGGAGATACGAGCAGTACTTC
TRBV30	-	TRBJ1-3	-	15	CAYKRDFNSGNTIYF	TGTGCCTACAAACGGGACTTCAACTCTGGAAACACCATATATTTT
TRBV2	-	TRBJ1-5	-	15	CASSVDSYSNQPQHF	TGTGCCAGCAGTGTGGACAGCTATAGCAATCAGCCCCAGCATTTT
TRBV12-3/TRBV12-4	-	TRBJ1-1	TRBD1	13	CASSQGTGERAFF	TGTGCCAGCAGTCAAGGGACAGGGGAGAGAGCTTTCTTT
TRBV28	-	TRBJ2-7	-	13	CASSLPPFYEQYF	TGTGCCAGCAGTTTACCCCCGTTCTACGAGCAGTACTTC
TRBV19	-	TRBJ1-4	-	14	CASKLDTGPEKLFF	TGTGCCAGTAAGTTGGACACTGGCCCTGAAAAACTGTTTTTT
TRBV13	-	TRBJ2-2	-	14	CASSLGLYTGELFF	TGTGCCAGCAGCTTAGGTCTATACACCGGGGAGCTGTTTTTT
TRBV15	-	TRBJ1-5	-	13	CATGHLSNQPQHF	TGTGCCACAGGACATCTTAGCAATCAGCCCCAGCATTTT
TRBV5-8	once	TRBJ1-2	-	13	CASSPDSSYGYTF	TGTGCCAGCAGCCCGGACAGTAGCTATGGCTACACCTTC
TRBV27	-	TRBJ2-6	-	13	CASRASGANVLTF	TGTGCCAGCAGGGCCTCTGGGGCCAACGTCCTGACTTTC
TRBV28	-	TRBJ1-5	-	14	CASQTPGSNQPQHF	TGTGCCAGCCAAACCCCCGGGAGCAATCAGCCCCAGCATTTT
TRBV4-3	few	TRBJ1-2	-	14	CASSQVNSGYGYTF	TGCGCCAGCAGCCAAGTTAACTCTGGCTATGGCTACACCTTC
TRBV11-1	-	TRBJ2-3	-	15	CASSLVGGSTDTQYF	TGTGCCAGCAGCTTAGTAGGCGGTAGCACAGATACGCAGTATTTT